These 23 T cell receptor beta chains were sequenced from one sample in a study of blood T cell repertoires in COVID-19. Using immunoSEQ multiplex PCR, the repertoire was profiled, and TCRdb retains in-frame clones only, with some absent. The table includes about 73,000 clones, roughly four fifths detected once. The sequenced sample was peripheral blood. Source of these receptors: a woman in her fifties or sixties with acute or convalescent COVID-19.

The chain uses TRBV7-2 and TRBJ1-1; TRBD1 agrees at 7 bases. CDR1 and CDR2 (germline): SGHTA, FQGNSA. The V segment lost 3 bases and the J segment 1 base; nucleotides outside the gene matches: 14. The CDR3 covers 18 residues. CDR3 residues: CASSLRPDHRGSNTEAFF. As DNA, the CDR3 is TGTGCCAGCAGCTTGCGCCCCGACCACAGGGGCTCGAACACTGAAGCTTTCTTT. Using reference TRBV7-2 and TRBJ1-1 for the parts outside the CDR3, the full variable domain is GAGVSQSPSNKVTEKGKDVELRCDPISGHTALYWYRQSLGQGLEFLIYFQGNSAPDKSGLPSDRFSAERTGGSVSTLTIQRTQQEDSAVYLCASSLRPDHRGSNTEAFFGQGTRLTVV.

This clone was picked up a small number of times. The V call is TRBV7-6, the J call TRBJ1-4; 9 bases agree with TRBD1. V lost 0 bases to trimming and J lost 5 bases; unmatched junction nucleotides: 10. The V gene's germline CDR1 is SGHVS and CDR2 FNYEAQ. The CDR3 consists of 18 residues. The CDR3 DNA follows: TGTGCCAGCAGCTTAGCGTCGATTATCGGGACAGGGAATGAAAAACTGTTTTTT. It encodes CASSLASIIGTGNEKLFF.

The chain couples TRBV10-2 to TRBJ1-2; no firm D call. Trimming removed 8 bases at V and 2 bases at J, with 15 bases between. The CDR3 runs to 14 residues. Germline V gene sequence: CDR1 WSHSY, CDR2 SAAADI. CDR3 amino acids: CASAPQRGNYGYTF. The CDR3 DNA sequence: TGCGCCAGCGCCCCGCAACGGGGAAACTATGGCTACACCTTC.

The chain employs TRBV27 and TRBJ1-1; 11 bases match TRBD1. Germline loops: CDR1 MNHEY, CDR2 SMNVEV (reference sequence). Trimming cost V 6 bases and J 2 bases; bases outside gene matches: 8. The CDR3 is 16 residues long. The CDR3 loop reads CASSTGTGGVNTEAFF. The CDR3, as DNA: TGTGCCAGCAGCACCGGGACAGGGGGTGTCAACACTGAAGCTTTCTTT.

The chain has TRBV2 and TRBJ2-2; the match to TRBD1 covers 8 bases. The CDR3 runs to 16 residues. Per germline, CDR1 SNHLY and CDR2 FYNNEI. Trimming at V came to 0 bases and at J to 7 bases, leaving 7 bases not matched to a gene. The CDR3 loop reads CASSEARNRGYGELFF. The CDR3 nucleotides are TGTGCCAGCAGTGAAGCGCGCAACAGGGGGTACGGGGAGCTGTTTTTT.

This clone was observed a few times. The rearrangement uses TRBV19 and TRBJ1-1, with D hard to call. Germline loops: CDR1 LNHDA, CDR2 SQIVND (reference sequence). This CDR3 has 13 amino acids. The V end lost 2 bases, the J end lost 4 bases, and 8 bases lay between the germline ends. This chain's CDR3 is CASSIWRSTEAFF. The CDR3 DNA sequence: TGTGCCAGTAGTATATGGAGGTCCACTGAAGCTTTCTTT.

V usage is TRBV5-4 and J usage is TRBJ1-1; TRBD1 matches at 7 bases. From germline, CDR1 is SGHNT and CDR2 YYREEE (reference sequence). The ends lost 5 bases at V and 0 bases at J; junction bases unmatched: 7. This CDR3 spans 15 amino acids. The CDR3 protein is CASSEGAPLNTEAFF. The DNA of the CDR3 is TGTGCCAGCAGTGAGGGGGCCCCGTTGAACACTGAAGCTTTCTTT.

This sequence joins TRBV7-3 and TRBJ2-3, with a weak D call TRBD1 (5 bases). The CDR3 is 13 amino acids. V was cut by 0 bases and J by 6 bases, with 7 bases left in between. Per the germline V gene, CDR1 is SGHTA and CDR2 is FQGTGA. DNA for the CDR3: TGTGCCAGCAGCTTAACGGGGCGGGATACGCAGTATTTT. Translated: CASSLTGRDTQYF.

This clone was observed once. The rearrangement uses TRBV6-6 and TRBJ2-1; TRBD2 matches at 9 bases. The CDR3 covers 17 residues. The J segment lost 8 bases and the V segment lost 6 bases, leaving 17 bases of the junction unmatched. Germline V CDR1 and CDR2: MNHNY, SVGAGI (reference sequence). CDR3 sequence: CASSRTRVAGAVHEQFF. For the CDR3, the DNA is TGTGCCAGCAGCCGAACGAGGGTAGCGGGAGCAGTACATGAGCAGTTCTTC.

This rearrangement joins TRBV4-1 to TRBJ1-4, with D perhaps TRBD1 (6 bases). V was cut by 1 base and J by 7 bases, with 16 bases left in between. Germline CDR1 reads MGHRA; CDR2 reads YSYEKL. The CDR3 extends over 16 amino acids. Here the CDR3 reads CASSQVQARGIEKLFF. The CDR3 bases are TGCGCCAGCAGCCAAGTCCAAGCCAGGGGAATTGAAAAACTGTTTTTT.

This chain connects TRBV24-1 to TRBJ1-1; no definite D call. This CDR3 contains 13 residues. Trimming shortened V by 7 bases and J by 1 base, and 9 bases separated the two germline ends. Germline V lookup: CDR1 KGHDR, CDR2 SFDVKD. The CDR3 bases are TGTGCCACCAGGAATACAGCGAACACTGAAGCTTTCTTT. Amino acids: CATRNTANTEAFF.

This clone has a single count. The chain carries TRBV12-5 and TRBJ1-5; D remains unclear. The ends were cut back, 7 bases at V and 0 bases at J, with 10 bases in the middle. CDR1 and CDR2 (germline): LGHNT, FRNRAP. The CDR3 is made up of 14 amino acids. The CDR3, as DNA: TGTGCTAGTGCTAACGGTCCTAGCAATCAGCCCCAGCATTTT. The encoded protein is CASANGPSNQPQHF.

The gene calls are TRBV2 and TRBJ1-5; D uncertain. Germline V gene lookup returns CDR1 SNHLY and CDR2 FYNNEI. V lost 5 bases, J lost 4 bases, and 9 bases lay in between. There are 13 residues in the CDR3. The CDR3 DNA is TGTGCCAGCAGTAACACAGAAAATCAGCCCCAGCATTTT. It translates to CASSNTENQPQHF.

J is TRBJ2-7 and V is TRBV6-5; a weak D match, TRBD1 (5 bases). Per the germline V gene, CDR1 is MNHEY and CDR2 is SVGAGI. This CDR3 has 14 amino acids. Trimming took off 7 bases at V and 1 base at J, with 14 bases between the two ends. As DNA, the CDR3 is TGTGCCAGCAACAGAGACAGAACGTCCTACGAGCAGTACTTC. Translated, it gives CASNRDRTSYEQYF.

The CDR3, as DNA: TGCGCCAGCAGTGAGGGAAGAGGGACTGAAGCTTTCTTT. Translating it yields CASSEGRGTEAFF. The chain joins TRBV10-2 to TRBJ1-1; D gene ambiguous. Germline V gene lookup returns CDR1 WSHSY and CDR2 SAAADI. This CDR3 spans 13 amino acids. The germline V and J ends were trimmed by 2 bases and 5 bases, with 9 bases remaining between them.

The gene calls are TRBV19 and TRBJ2-2; 7 bases are a match to TRBD1. Trimming cost V 8 bases and J 5 bases; bases outside gene matches: 5. The CDR3 spans 13 residues. Germline CDR1 LNHDA, CDR2 SQIVND (reference sequence). CDR3 amino acids: CASDTGATGELFF. The CDR3 DNA sequence: TGTGCCAGTGACACAGGGGCTACCGGGGAGCTGTTTTTT.

This sequence joins TRBV10-3 and TRBJ1-2, with 7 bases matching TRBD1. V was pared by 4 bases and J by 0 bases, with 8 bases of the junction left unmatched. The CDR3 runs 16 residues. CDR1 ENHRY and CDR2 SYGVKD come from the germline V gene. Here the CDR3 reads CAISATTGRANYGYTF. The CDR3 nucleotides read TGTGCCATCAGTGCTACGACAGGGCGAGCTAACTATGGCTACACCTTC.

A few counts support this clone. The V and J genes are TRBV6-2 or TRBV6-3 and TRBJ2-5; 16 bases line up with TRBD2. The CDR3 totals 19 residues. The germline gives CDR1 MNHEY, CDR2 SVGEGT. V lost 4 bases and J lost 5; bases outside the gene matches: 13. This chain's CDR3 is CASSSPPGTSGRGSETQYF. DNA of the CDR3: TGTGCCAGCAGTTCTCCACCCGGGACTAGCGGGAGGGGATCGGAGACCCAGTACTTC.

The genes are TRBV2 and TRBJ1-4; D is possibly TRBD1 (5 bases). Germline CDR1 is SNHLY and CDR2 is FYNNEI. The CDR3 runs 14 residues. With 4 bases removed from V and 0 bases from J, the gap between germline ends came to 6 bases. CDR3 DNA: TGTGCCAGCAGTGGGACAACAACTAATGAAAAACTGTTTTTT. Amino acid sequence: CASSGTTTNEKLFF.

This sequence joins TRBV7-3 and TRBJ2-2; 8 bases line up with TRBD2. Trimming at V came to 4 bases and at J to 4 bases, leaving 2 bases not matched to a gene. CDR3 length: 14 residues. Germline CDR1 is SGHTA and CDR2 is FQGTGA. CDR3 region: CASSWTSTTGELFF. The CDR3 coding sequence is TGTGCCAGCAGCTGGACTAGCACCACCGGGGAGCTGTTTTTT.

This clone was seen only once. This sequence joins TRBV6-6 and TRBJ1-5; no clear D. V lost 1 base to trimming and J lost 5 bases, with 12 bases between them. There are 15 residues in the CDR3. CDR1 MNHNY and CDR2 SVGAGI come from the germline V gene (reference sequence). The CDR3 DNA reads as TGTGCCAGCAGTTACTTCGGGAGGCTTGATCAGCCCCAGCATTTT. Protein product: CASSYFGRLDQPQHF.

The chain recombines TRBV5-4 with TRBJ1-2, with 10 bases lining up with TRBD1. This CDR3 spans 16 amino acids. V shed 1 base, J shed 7 bases, and the junction held 10 bases outside the gene matches. Germline V gene lookup returns CDR1 SGHNT and CDR2 YYREEE (reference sequence). Written as DNA, the CDR3 is TGTGCCAGCAGCTTGAAGGGGACAGGGGACATGGTTGGCTACACCTTC. The encoded protein is CASSLKGTGDMVGYTF. Full variable domain (outside the CDR3, taken from reference TRBV5-4 and TRBJ1-2): ETGVTQSPTHLIKTRGQQVTLRCSSQSGHNTVSWYQQALGQGPQFIFQYYREEENGRGNFPPRFSGLQFPNYSSELNVNALELDDSALYLCASSLKGTGDMVGYTFGSGTRLTVV.

This clone was recorded only once. The chain employs TRBV19 and TRBJ1-5, with D possibly being TRBD1 (5 bases). Trimming removed 7 bases from V and 6 bases from J, with 19 bases in between. CDR1 and CDR2 (germline): LNHDA, SQIVND (reference sequence). The CDR3 totals 15 residues. CDR3 in amino acids: CASTSSGGGTQPQHF. CDR3 sequence (DNA): TGTGCCAGTACCTCTTCGGGGGGGGGTACTCAGCCCCAGCATTTT.